This entry lists 2 T cell receptor beta chains sequenced from one sample in a study of vaccination and CD4 T cells after COVID-19. Treatment here: approximately 9-day PBMC culture with coronavirus spike peptide pools or control peptides (ViraFEST assay). No antigens are known for them. The Oncomine TCR Beta short-read assay was applied to DNA of cultured CD4+ T cells. MiXCR, applied by TCRdb to the PCR reads, yields one record per CDR3 protein. The table has approximately 12,000 distinct CDR3 sequences, roughly 66% seen once. The starting material was CD4+ T cells from blood, cultured in vitro, obtained before SARS-CoV-2 vaccination. The receptors stem from a human donor who had recovered from COVID-19.

The V and J genes are TRBV20-1 and TRBJ1-1; D gene ambiguous. The CDR3 runs to 16 residues. CDR1 and CDR2 from the germline V gene are DFQATT and SNEGSKA (reference sequence). Trimming pared 3 bases from V and 3 bases from J, leaving 20 bases between. CDR3 sequence reads: CSASRPGIRWDTEAFF. As DNA, the CDR3 is TGCAGTGCTAGCAGGCCCGGGATAAGATGGGACACTGAAGCTTTCTTT.

This clonotype was recorded a few times. The chain couples TRBV11-3 to TRBJ2-2; perhaps TRBD2 as D (6 bases). Germline V gives CDR1 SGHNT, CDR2 YENEEA. The CDR3 loop spans 16 amino acids. V was shortened by 0 bases and J by 0 bases, with 8 bases between the two germline ends. Written as DNA, the CDR3 is TGTGCCAGCAGCTTAGATGGGGGGTCGAACACCGGGGAGCTGTTTTTT. It translates to CASSLDGGSNTGELFF.